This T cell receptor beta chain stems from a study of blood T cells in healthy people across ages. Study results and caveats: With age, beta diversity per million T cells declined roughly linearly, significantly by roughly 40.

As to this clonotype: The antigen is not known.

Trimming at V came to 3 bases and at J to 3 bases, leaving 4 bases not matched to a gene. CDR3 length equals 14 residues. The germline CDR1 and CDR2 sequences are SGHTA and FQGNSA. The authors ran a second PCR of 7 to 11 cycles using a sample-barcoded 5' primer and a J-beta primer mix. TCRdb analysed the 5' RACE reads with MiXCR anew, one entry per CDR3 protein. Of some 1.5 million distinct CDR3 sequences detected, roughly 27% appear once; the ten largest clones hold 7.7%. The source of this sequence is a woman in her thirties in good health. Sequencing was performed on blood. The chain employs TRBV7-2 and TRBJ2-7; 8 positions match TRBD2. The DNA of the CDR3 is TGTGCCAGCAGCTTTGTAGCGGGGCTCTACGAGCAGTACTTC. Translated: CASSFVAGLYEQYF.